Listed below are T cell receptor beta chains from one sample, sequenced in a study of blood T cell repertoires in COVID-19. This table comes from immunoSEQ multiplex PCR, and its TCRdb copy is limited to in-frame clones, with some not included. The profile covers a few hundred thousand clones, with 80% to 90% appearing a single time and 6.2% taken by the ten largest. The sequenced sample consisted of peripheral blood. These receptors came from a man in his 60s with acute or convalescent COVID-19. Each CDR3 is given with its conserved first and last residue. The D gene is left open where the match is weak. Size values are once, few and many counts, or a class for expanded clones, and some rows have none.

TRBJ2-7 TRBD2 TRBV7-2 . TGTGCCAGCAGCTTTAGCGGGAGTACGGGGGAGCAGTACTTC CASSFSGSTGEQYF
TRBJ2-7 . TRBV6-5 . TGTGCCAGCAGTTACTCCCAGGGCCTGGTTAAGGGCGAGCAGTACTTC CASSYSQGLVKGEQYF
TRBJ1-1 TRBD1 TRBV7-2 . TGTGCCAGCAGCATCGGGACAGGGTTGAACACTGAAGCTTTCTTT CASSIGTGLNTEAFF
TRBJ1-1 . TRBV28 . TGTGCCAGCAGCCCACACGGGGGGTTCACTGAAGCTTTCTTT CASSPHGGFTEAFF
TRBJ2-5 . TRBV11-3 . TGTGCCAGCAGCTTAGTGGCTGGGGCAGCCTCACAAGAGACCCAGTACTTC CASSLVAGAASQETQYF
TRBJ2-7 . TRBV6-5 . TGTGCCAGCAGACTGACAGCTTTGGGCGAGCAGTACTTC CASRLTALGEQYF
TRBJ1-2 TRBD1 TRBV7-9 . TGTGCCAGCAGCATAGACAGGGGGAAAGTCGTCGCCTTC CASSIDRGKVVAF
TRBJ2-1 TRBD2 TRBV6-2/TRBV6-3 few TGTGCCAGCAGCCATGGGACTAGCGGGAGAAGGTACAATGAGCAGTTCTTC CASSHGTSGRRYNEQFF
TRBJ2-2 TRBD2 TRBV28 . TGTGCCAGCATCCCGGGACTAGGGGCCGGGGAGCTGTTTTTT CASIPGLGAGELFF
TRBJ1-4 . TRBV5-1 . TGCGCCAGCAGCTTCGGCGGGGTTGGGGAAAAACTGTTTTTT CASSFGGVGEKLFF
TRBJ2-2 . TRBV7-5 few TGTGCCGCCCTAGGGGAGCTGTTTTTT CAALGELFF
TRBJ2-1 . TRBV5-1 . TGCGCCAGCAGCTTGGAGGCGGACTCAGGCCAAAGAGAGCAGTTCTTC CASSLEADSGQREQFF
TRBJ1-5 . TRBV27 . TGTGCCAGCAGGGCCAATAGCAATCAGCCCCAGCATTTT CASRANSNQPQHF
TRBJ1-1 TRBD1 TRBV28 . TGTGCCAGCAGTTTTAAGGGCGGACAGGGTAAGAGGGACACTGAAGCTTTCTTT CASSFKGGQGKRDTEAFF
TRBJ2-1 . TRBV19 . TGTGCCAGTAGAGAGTTAGCGGCAGCTAACAATGAGCAGTTCTTC CASRELAAANNEQFF
TRBJ1-1 TRBD1 TRBV28 once TGTGGCACGACAGGGCCCACTGAAGCTTTCTTT CGTTGPTEAFF
TRBJ2-7 TRBD2 TRBV9 . TGTGCCAGCAGCGAAACTCCGGGACTAGGTATTCCCTACGAGCAGTACTTC CASSETPGLGIPYEQYF